The clone carrying this TCR beta chain came up a few times. What it recognizes is unknown. These data belong to a study of shared clonotypes between healthy human individuals. Study information: CD4 naive and CD4 memory each took three plates per donor, while CD8 naive took two and CD8 memory one.

For every subset, genomic DNA was evenly distributed across several immunoSEQ plates. Assay used: immunoSEQ multiplex PCR; TCRdb lists only in-frame clones, some missing. The sample lists approximately 2.5 million clones; 90% to 95% were seen once. CD4+ cells yielded CD45RA+ naive and CD45RA-negative memory subsets. Study-wide points: Rarefaction curves obtained for sorted subsets showed sequencing incomplete despite large depth.

The sequencing sample was made of naive CD4+ T cells from PBMCs. Documented subset: CD45RA+ positively selected. The receptor comes from a young man in good health. Some clones in this sample may be carry-over from other donors' samples.

DNA for the CDR3: TGTGCCAGCAGCTCTTACCTAAACACTGAAGCTTTCTTT. Translation: CASSSYLNTEAFF. The J gene is TRBJ1-1, the V gene TRBV14, with D unclear. Germline CDR1 SGHDN, CDR2 FVKESK. The V gene lost 5 bases and the J gene lost 2 bases, with 9 bases spanning the gap. The CDR3 is 13 amino acids.